This T cell receptor (beta chain) stems from a study of cytomegalovirus exposure and HLA in healthy donors. General observations from the study: Reportedly, HLA-A and HLA-B alleles of most subjects were accurately predicted from TCR beta. Later analysis suggested links between common viral pathogens and several top significant clusters.

This CDR3 spans 12 amino acids. Germline CDR1 SGHTA, CDR2 FQGTGA. The ends were cut back, 5 bases at V and 7 bases at J, with 6 bases in the middle. This clone was detected only once. The antigen remains unidentified. Likely unrecorded immune exposures existed in these nominally healthy donors. PCR primers comprised 60 Vbeta and 13 Jbeta primers. TCRdb's table, derived via immunoSEQ multiplex PCR, lists solely in-frame clones and lacks some. The data contain 85,000 to 130,000 clones, around 75% of them seen just once; the ten biggest clones take up around 2.8%. This sequence joins TRBV7-3 and TRBJ1-6, with D possibly matching TRBD1 (6 bases). Specimen: PBMCs. This receptor was taken from a male donor in good health and CMV-seropositive. CDR3 in amino acids: CASSTGNSPLHF. The CDR3 DNA reads TGTGCCAGCAGCACAGGGAATTCACCCCTCCACTTT.